This T cell receptor beta chain was retrieved from a study of technical replicates of blood from a few donors. Sequencing used immunoSEQ multiplex PCR; TCRdb keeps in-frame clones, though not all of them. This sample has tens of thousands of clones, with 90% to 95% found just once. Per the germline V gene, CDR1 is LNHDA and CDR2 is SQIVND (reference sequence). V gave up 4 bases and J gave up 4 bases; unmatched junction bases: 9. The CDR3 is 15 amino acids. The rearrangement uses TRBV19 and TRBJ2-7; the match to TRBD1 covers 8 bases. The sample was T cells isolated from PBMCs. The sequence derives from a human donor in good health. As DNA, the CDR3 is TGTGCCAGTAGTACCCGACAGGGGAATTGGTACGAGCAGTACTTC. Protein sequence: CASSTRQGNWYEQYF.